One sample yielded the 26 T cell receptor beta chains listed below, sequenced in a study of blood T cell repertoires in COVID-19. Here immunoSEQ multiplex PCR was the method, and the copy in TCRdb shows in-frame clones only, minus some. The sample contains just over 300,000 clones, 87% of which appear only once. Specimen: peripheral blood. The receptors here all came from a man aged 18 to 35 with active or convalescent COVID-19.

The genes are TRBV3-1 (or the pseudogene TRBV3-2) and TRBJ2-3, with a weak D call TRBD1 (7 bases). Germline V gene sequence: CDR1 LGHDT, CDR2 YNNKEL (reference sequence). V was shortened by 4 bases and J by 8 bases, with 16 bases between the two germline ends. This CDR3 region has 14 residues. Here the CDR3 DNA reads TGTGCCAGCAGCCCCGGGACTCCAGGGGGTACGCAGTATTTT. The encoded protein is CASSPGTPGGTQYF.

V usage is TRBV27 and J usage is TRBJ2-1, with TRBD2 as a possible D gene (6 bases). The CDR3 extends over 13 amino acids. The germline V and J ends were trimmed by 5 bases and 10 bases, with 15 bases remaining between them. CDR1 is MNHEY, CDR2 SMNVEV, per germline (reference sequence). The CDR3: CASSLPTTSEQFF. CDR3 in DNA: TGTGCCAGCAGTCTCCCCACCACTAGCGAGCAGTTCTTC.

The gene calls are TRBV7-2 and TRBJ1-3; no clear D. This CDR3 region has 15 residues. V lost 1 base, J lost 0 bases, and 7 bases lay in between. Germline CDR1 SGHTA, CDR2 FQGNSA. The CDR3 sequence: CASSLGVISGNTIYF. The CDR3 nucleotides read TGTGCCAGCAGCTTAGGCGTAATCTCTGGAAACACCATATATTTT. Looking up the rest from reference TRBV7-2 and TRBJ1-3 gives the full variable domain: GAGVSQSPSNKVTEKGKDVELRCDPISGHTALYWYRQSLGQGLEFLIYFQGNSAPDKSGLPSDRFSAERTGGSVSTLTIQRTQQEDSAVYLCASSLGVISGNTIYFGEGSWLTVV.

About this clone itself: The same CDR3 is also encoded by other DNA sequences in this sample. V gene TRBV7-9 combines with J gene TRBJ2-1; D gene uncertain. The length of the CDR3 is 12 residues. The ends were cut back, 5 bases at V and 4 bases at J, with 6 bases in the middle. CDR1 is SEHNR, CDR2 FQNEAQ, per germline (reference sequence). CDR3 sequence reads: CASSPRYNEQFF. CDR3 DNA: TGTGCCAGCAGCCCCCGTTACAATGAGCAGTTCTTC. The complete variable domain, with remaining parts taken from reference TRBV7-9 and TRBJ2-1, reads DTGVSQNPRHKITKRGQNVTFRCDPISEHNRLYWYRQTLGQGPEFLTYFQNEAQLEKSRLLSDRFSAERPKGSFSTLEIQRTEQGDSAMYLCASSPRYNEQFFGPGTRLTVL.

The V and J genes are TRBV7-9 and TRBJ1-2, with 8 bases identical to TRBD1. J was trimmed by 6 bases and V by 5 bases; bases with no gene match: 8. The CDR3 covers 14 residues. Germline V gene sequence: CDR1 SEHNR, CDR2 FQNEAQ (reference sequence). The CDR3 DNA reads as TGTGCCAGCAGCGAGCGGACAGGGCGAGATGGCTACACCTTC. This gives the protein CASSERTGRDGYTF.

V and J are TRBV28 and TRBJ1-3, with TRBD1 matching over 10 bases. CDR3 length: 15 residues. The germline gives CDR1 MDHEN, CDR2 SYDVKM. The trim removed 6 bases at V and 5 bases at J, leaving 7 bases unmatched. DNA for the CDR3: TGTGCCAGCAGACCCCCGGGACAGGGGAGAAACACCATATATTTT. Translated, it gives CASRPPGQGRNTIYF.

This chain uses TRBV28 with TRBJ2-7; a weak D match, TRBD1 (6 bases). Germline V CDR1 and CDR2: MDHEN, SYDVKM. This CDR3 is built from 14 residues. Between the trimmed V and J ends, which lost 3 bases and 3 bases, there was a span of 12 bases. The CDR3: CASSFGARGYEQYF. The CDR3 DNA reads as TGTGCCAGCAGTTTTGGCGCCAGGGGCTACGAGCAGTACTTC.

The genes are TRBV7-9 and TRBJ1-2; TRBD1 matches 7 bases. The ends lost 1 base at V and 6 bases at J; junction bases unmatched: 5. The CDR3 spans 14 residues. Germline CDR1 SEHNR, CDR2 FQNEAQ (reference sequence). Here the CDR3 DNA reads TGTGCCAGCAGCTTAGGAACAGGGGTAGATGGCTACACCTTC. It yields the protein CASSLGTGVDGYTF. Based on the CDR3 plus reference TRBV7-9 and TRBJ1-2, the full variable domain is DTGVSQNPRHKITKRGQNVTFRCDPISEHNRLYWYRQTLGQGPEFLTYFQNEAQLEKSRLLSDRFSAERPKGSFSTLEIQRTEQGDSAMYLCASSLGTGVDGYTFGSGTRLTVV.

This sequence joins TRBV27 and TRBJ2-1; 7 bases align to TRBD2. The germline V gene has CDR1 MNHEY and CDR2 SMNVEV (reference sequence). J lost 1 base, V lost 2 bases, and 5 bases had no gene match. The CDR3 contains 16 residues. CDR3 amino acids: CASSLQGLGSYNEQFF. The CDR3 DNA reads TGTGCCAGCAGTTTACAAGGACTAGGTTCCTACAATGAGCAGTTCTTC.

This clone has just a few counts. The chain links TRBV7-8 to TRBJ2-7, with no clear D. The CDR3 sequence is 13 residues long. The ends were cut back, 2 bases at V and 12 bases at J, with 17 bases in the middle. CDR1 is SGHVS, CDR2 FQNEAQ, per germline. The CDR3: CASSLTPLRTPYF. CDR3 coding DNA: TGTGCCAGCAGCTTAACTCCACTAAGAACTCCGTACTTC.

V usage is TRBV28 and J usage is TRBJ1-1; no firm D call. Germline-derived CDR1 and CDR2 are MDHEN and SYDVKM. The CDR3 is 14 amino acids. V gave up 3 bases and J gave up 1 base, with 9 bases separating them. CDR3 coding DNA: TGTGCCAGCAGTTTGGCCGAGGAGAACACTGAAGCTTTCTTT. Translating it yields CASSLAEENTEAFF.

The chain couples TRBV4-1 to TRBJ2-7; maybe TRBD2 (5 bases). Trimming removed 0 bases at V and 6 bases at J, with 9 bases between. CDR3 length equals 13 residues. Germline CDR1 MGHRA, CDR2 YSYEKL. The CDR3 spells CASSQDSGFEQYF. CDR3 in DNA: TGCGCCAGCAGCCAAGATTCGGGGTTCGAGCAGTACTTC.

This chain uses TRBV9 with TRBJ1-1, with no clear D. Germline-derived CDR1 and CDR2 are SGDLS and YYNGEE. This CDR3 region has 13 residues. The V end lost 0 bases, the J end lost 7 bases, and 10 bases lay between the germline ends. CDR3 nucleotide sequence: TGTGCCAGCAGCGTAGTACCAGGATATGAAGCTTTCTTT. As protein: CASSVVPGYEAFF.

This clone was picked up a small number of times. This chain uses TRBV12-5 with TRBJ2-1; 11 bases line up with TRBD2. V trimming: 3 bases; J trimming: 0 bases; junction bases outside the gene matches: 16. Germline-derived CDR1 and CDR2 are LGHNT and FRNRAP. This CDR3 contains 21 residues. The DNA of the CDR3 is TGTGCTAGTGGTTTTGCTGGCGTCCCGGGACTAGCGGCCCCCTCCTACAATGAGCAGTTCTTC. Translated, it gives CASGFAGVPGLAAPSYNEQFF.

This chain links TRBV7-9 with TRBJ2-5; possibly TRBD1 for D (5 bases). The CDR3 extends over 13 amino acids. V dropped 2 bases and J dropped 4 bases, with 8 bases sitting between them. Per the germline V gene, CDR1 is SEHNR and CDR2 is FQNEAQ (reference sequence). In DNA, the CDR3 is TGTGCCAGCAGCTTAACAGGCATAGAGACCCAGTACTTC. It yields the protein CASSLTGIETQYF.

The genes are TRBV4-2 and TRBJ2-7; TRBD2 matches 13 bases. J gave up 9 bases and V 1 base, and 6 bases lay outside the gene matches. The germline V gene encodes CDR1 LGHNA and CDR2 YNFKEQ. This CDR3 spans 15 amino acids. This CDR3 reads CASSQGTSGSIGQYF. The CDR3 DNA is TGTGCCAGCAGCCAAGGGACTAGCGGGAGCATCGGGCAGTACTTC.

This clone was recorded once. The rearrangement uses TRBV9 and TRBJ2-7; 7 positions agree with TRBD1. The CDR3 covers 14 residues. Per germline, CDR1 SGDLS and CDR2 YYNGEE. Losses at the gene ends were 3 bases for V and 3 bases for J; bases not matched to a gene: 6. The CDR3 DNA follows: TGTGCCAGCAGCGCCGGGGACAGCTACTACGAGCAGTACTTC. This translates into CASSAGDSYYEQYF.

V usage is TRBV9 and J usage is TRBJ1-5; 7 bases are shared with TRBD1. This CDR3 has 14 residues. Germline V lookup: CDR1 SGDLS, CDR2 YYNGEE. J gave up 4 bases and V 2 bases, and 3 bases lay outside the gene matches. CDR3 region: CASSVGQVNQPQHF. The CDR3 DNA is TGTGCCAGCAGCGTCGGACAGGTTAATCAGCCCCAGCATTTT.

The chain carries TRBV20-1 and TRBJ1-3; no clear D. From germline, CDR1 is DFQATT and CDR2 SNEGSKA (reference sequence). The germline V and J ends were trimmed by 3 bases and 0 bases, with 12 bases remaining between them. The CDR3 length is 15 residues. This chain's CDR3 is CSASRGWDSGNTIYF. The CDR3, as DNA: TGCAGTGCTAGTCGGGGATGGGACTCTGGAAACACCATATATTTT.

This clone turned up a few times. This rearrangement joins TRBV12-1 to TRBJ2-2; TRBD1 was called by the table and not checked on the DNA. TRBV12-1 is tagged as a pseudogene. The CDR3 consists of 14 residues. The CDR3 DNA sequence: TGTGCCAGCAGCGGACAGGGGAACACCGGGGAGCTGTTTTTT. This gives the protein CASSGQGNTGELFF.

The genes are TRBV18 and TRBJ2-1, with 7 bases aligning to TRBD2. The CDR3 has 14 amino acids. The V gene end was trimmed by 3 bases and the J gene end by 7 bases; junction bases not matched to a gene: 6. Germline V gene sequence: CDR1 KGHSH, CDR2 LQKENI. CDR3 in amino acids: CASSPAGVLNEQFF. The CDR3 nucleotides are TGTGCCAGCTCACCGGCGGGGGTTTTAAATGAGCAGTTCTTC.

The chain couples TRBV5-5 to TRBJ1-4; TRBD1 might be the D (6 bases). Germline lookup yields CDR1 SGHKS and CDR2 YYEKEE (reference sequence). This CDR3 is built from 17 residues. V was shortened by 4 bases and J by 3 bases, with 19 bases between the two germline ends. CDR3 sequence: CASSPQLGQTPNEKLFF. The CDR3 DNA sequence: TGTGCCAGCAGCCCTCAACTCGGACAGACTCCTAATGAAAAACTGTTTTTT.

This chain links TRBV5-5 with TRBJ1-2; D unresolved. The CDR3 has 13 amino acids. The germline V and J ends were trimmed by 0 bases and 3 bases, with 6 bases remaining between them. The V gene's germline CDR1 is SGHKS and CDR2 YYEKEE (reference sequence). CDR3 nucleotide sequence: TGTGCCAGCAGCTTGGAGTCAGACTATGGCTACACCTTC. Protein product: CASSLESDYGYTF.

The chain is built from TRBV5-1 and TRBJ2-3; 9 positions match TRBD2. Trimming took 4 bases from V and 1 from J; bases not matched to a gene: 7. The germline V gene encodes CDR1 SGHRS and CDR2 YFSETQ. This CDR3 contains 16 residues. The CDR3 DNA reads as TGCGCCAGCAGCCGTAGCGGGAGTCTCCGCACAGATACGCAGTATTTT. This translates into CASSRSGSLRTDTQYF.

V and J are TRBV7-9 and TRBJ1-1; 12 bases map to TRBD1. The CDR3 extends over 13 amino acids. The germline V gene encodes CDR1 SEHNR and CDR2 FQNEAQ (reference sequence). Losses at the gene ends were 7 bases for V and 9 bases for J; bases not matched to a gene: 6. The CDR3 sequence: CASTLRDRGQAFF. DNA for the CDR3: TGTGCCAGCACCCTCCGGGACAGGGGGCAAGCTTTCTTT.

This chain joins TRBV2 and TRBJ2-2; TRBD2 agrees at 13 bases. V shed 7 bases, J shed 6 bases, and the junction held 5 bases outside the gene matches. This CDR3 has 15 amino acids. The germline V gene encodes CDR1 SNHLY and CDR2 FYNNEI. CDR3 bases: TGTGCCAGCATCCCAGGACTAGCGGGGGCCGGGGAGCTGTTTTTT. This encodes CASIPGLAGAGELFF.